Below, 8 T cell receptor beta chains from the same sample are listed, as sequenced in a study of blood T cell repertoires in COVID-19. Repertoires were generated with immunoSEQ multiplex PCR, while TCRdb's copy carries only in-frame clones and drops some. The sample yields roughly 60,000 clones, about nine tenths seen once. Sequencing was done on a sample of peripheral blood. Receptors originate from a human donor with acute or convalescent COVID-19. The donor label of this sample is uncertain.

Worth noting for this clone: This specimen includes other DNA sequences encoding the same CDR3. The chain is built from TRBV5-4 and TRBJ2-1; TRBD2 matches at 9 bases. Germline V gene lookup returns CDR1 SGHNT and CDR2 YYREEE (reference sequence). The length of the CDR3 is 16 residues. Trimming took 0 bases from V and 2 from J; bases not matched to a gene: 3. The CDR3 sequence is CASSLGRGGPYNEQFF. The CDR3 nucleotides read TGTGCCAGCAGCTTGGGGCGGGGGGGCCCCTACAATGAGCAGTTCTTC.

The rearrangement joins TRBV6-5 to TRBJ2-7; 8 nucleotides align to TRBD1. Germline V gene data show CDR1 as MNHEY and CDR2 as SVGAGI. CDR3 length: 13 residues. The V segment lost 8 bases and the J segment 5 bases; nucleotides outside the gene matches: 8. CDR3 amino acids: CASARDRRDEQYF. CDR3 in DNA: TGTGCCAGCGCCCGGGACAGGAGGGACGAGCAGTACTTC.

The V and J genes are TRBV29-1 and TRBJ1-4; maybe TRBD1 (5 bases). Germline V CDR1 and CDR2: SQVTM, ANQGSEA. Trimming took off 4 bases at V and 0 bases at J, with 15 bases between the two ends. CDR3 length: 16 residues. The CDR3 region has the DNA TGCAGCGTTGGGGGCGGGGGAATAGCAACTAATGAAAAACTGTTTTTT. This gives the protein CSVGGGGIATNEKLFF.

The V and J genes are TRBV28 and TRBJ1-1; 7 bases align to TRBD1. Looked up from germline, CDR1 is MDHEN and CDR2 is SYDVKM. The CDR3 contains 15 residues. Unmatched junction bases numbered 11, after V lost 5 bases and J lost 5 bases. CDR3 loop: CASSAQQGFSTEAFF. The CDR3 DNA reads TGTGCCAGCAGTGCGCAACAGGGGTTTTCTACTGAAGCTTTCTTT.

V gene TRBV18 combines with J gene TRBJ1-3; D call uncertain. V lost 5 bases to trimming and J lost 2 bases, with 10 bases between them. This CDR3 has 14 amino acids. Germline V gene data show CDR1 as KGHSH and CDR2 as LQKENI. This CDR3 reads CASSTRETGNTIYF. CDR3 DNA sequence: TGTGCCAGCTCAACCCGGGAGACTGGAAACACCATATATTTT.

The gene calls are TRBV27 and TRBJ2-1; 10 positions match TRBD2. The CDR3 spans 14 residues. V trimming: 7 bases; J trimming: 7 bases; junction bases outside the gene matches: 7. Germline assignment: CDR1 MNHEY and CDR2 SMNVEV (reference sequence). The CDR3 protein is CASIQRGGSNEQFF. The CDR3 DNA reads TGTGCCAGCATACAGCGGGGGGGCTCTAATGAGCAGTTCTTC.

The sample holds one count of this clone. The chain joins TRBV27 to TRBJ2-5, with D possibly being TRBD1 (6 bases). Germline loops: CDR1 MNHEY, CDR2 SMNVEV (reference sequence). Trimming left V 6 bases short and J 1 base short, with 12 bases between. This CDR3 contains 14 residues. The CDR3 DNA is TGTGCCAGCAGCCCACAGGGCGTCCAAGAGACCCAGTACTTC. Protein sequence: CASSPQGVQETQYF.

This chain uses TRBV5-1 with TRBJ2-7, with 9 bases that match TRBD2. Germline V gene lookup returns CDR1 SGHRS and CDR2 YFSETQ. V shed 0 bases, J shed 4 bases, and the junction held 2 bases outside the gene matches. This CDR3 has 14 amino acids. CDR3 nucleotide sequence: TGCGCCAGCAGCTTGGCCAGCGGGGGGTACGAGCAGTACGTC. This sequence encodes CASSLASGGYEQYV.